These 13 T cell receptor beta chains were sequenced from one sample in a study of cytomegalovirus exposure and HLA in healthy donors. The PCR employed 60 Vbeta primers together with 13 Jbeta primers. Generated by immunoSEQ multiplex PCR, the TCRdb table keeps only in-frame clones and is missing some. Of about 140,000 clones in the sample, 65% to 85% are singletons; the top ten hold around 2.5%. Sequenced sample: PBMCs. The receptor set was obtained from a man aged 45-65 years in good health and CMV-seronegative.

The chain combines TRBV5-8 with TRBJ2-7; D perhaps matches TRBD1 (7 bases). Trimming removed 3 bases from V and 7 bases from J, with 20 bases in between. The CDR3 runs to 15 residues. Germline CDR1 SGHTS, CDR2 YDEGEE. The CDR3 DNA follows: TGTGCCAGCAGCTCTCAAACAGGGGCCGGAGGGGAGCAGTACTTC. Protein: CASSSQTGAGGEQYF.

V gene TRBV6-5 combines with J gene TRBJ2-7; TRBD1 matches at 10 bases. The CDR3 consists of 14 residues. Unmatched junction bases numbered 7, after V lost 8 bases and J lost 3 bases. Germline CDR1 and CDR2: MNHEY and SVGAGI. The CDR3 nucleotides read TGTGCCAGCCAAGCGGGACAGGGGATCTACGAGCAGTACTTC. It yields the protein CASQAGQGIYEQYF.

This clone was seen a handful of times. This specimen includes other DNA sequences encoding the same CDR3. The chain uses TRBV5-1 and TRBJ2-2; D is unresolved. V was pared by 0 bases and J by 2 bases, with 8 bases between. Germline V lookup: CDR1 SGHRS, CDR2 YFSETQ. The CDR3 loop spans 15 amino acids. The CDR3 DNA reads as TGCGCCAGCAGCTTGGGCGGCTTCAACACCGGGGAGCTGTTTTTT. It encodes CASSLGGFNTGELFF. Together with reference TRBV5-1 and TRBJ2-2, the CDR3 gives the full variable domain: KAGVTQTPRYLIKTRGQQVTLSCSPISGHRSVSWYQQTPGQGLQFLFEYFSETQRNKGNFPGRFSGRQFSNSRSEMNVSTLELGDSALYLCASSLGGFNTGELFFGEGSRLTVL.

This clone was counted only a few times. The V call is TRBV7-2, the J call TRBJ1-6, with unresolved D. Trimming pared 1 base from V and 10 bases from J, leaving 14 bases between. From germline, CDR1 is SGHTA and CDR2 FQGNSA. The CDR3 is made up of 15 amino acids. CDR3 amino acids: CASSLGGERGSPLHF. The DNA for the CDR3 is TGTGCCAGCAGCTTAGGTGGGGAGCGAGGCTCACCCCTCCACTTT. Full variable domain (outside the CDR3, taken from reference TRBV7-2 and TRBJ1-6): GAGVSQSPSNKVTEKGKDVELRCDPISGHTALYWYRQSLGQGLEFLIYFQGNSAPDKSGLPSDRFSAERTGGSVSTLTIQRTQQEDSAVYLCASSLGGERGSPLHFGNGTRLTVT.

The chain employs TRBV6-1 and TRBJ1-1; D is unresolved. This CDR3 is 14 amino acids long. V shed 6 bases and J shed 3 bases, with 14 bases lying between them. Germline CDR1 reads MNHNS; CDR2 reads SASEGT. CDR3 in DNA: TGTGCCAGCAGCCTACTCCTCGGTGACACTGAAGCTTTCTTT. This translates into CASSLLLGDTEAFF.

The J gene is TRBJ1-1, the V gene TRBV16, with 11 bases aligning to TRBD1. Germline values: CDR1 KGHSY, CDR2 FQNENV. CDR3 length: 16 residues. After removal of 4 bases from V and 7 bases from J, the junction contained 11 bases not matched to a gene. The CDR3 here is CASSPRTGGARGEAFF. The CDR3 coding sequence is TGTGCCAGCAGCCCCCGGACAGGGGGCGCCAGGGGTGAAGCTTTCTTT.

This chain links TRBV19 with TRBJ2-5, with 7 bases identical to TRBD1. CDR1 is LNHDA, CDR2 SQIVND, per germline (reference sequence). The V and J ends lost 4 bases and 2 bases, in that order; junction bases with no gene match: 7. CDR3 length: 15 amino acids. CDR3 sequence reads: CASSTRQGLQETQYF. CDR3 nucleotide sequence: TGTGCCAGTAGTACAAGACAGGGCTTACAAGAGACCCAGTACTTC. The whole variable domain, filled in from reference TRBV19 and TRBJ2-5, reads DGGITQSPKYLFRKEGQNVTLSCEQNLNHDAMYWYRQDPGQGLRLIYYSQIVNDFQKGDIAEGYSVSREKKESFPLTVTSAQKNPTAFYLCASSTRQGLQETQYFGPGTRLLVL.

The chain links TRBV19 to TRBJ2-6; a weak D match, TRBD1 (7 bases). The CDR3 is 18 residues long. V lost 5 bases and J 0 bases, leaving 17 bases between the germline ends. Germline V CDR1 and CDR2: LNHDA, SQIVND (reference sequence). The chain's CDR3 is CASSQDRRGFSGANVLTF. The DNA for the CDR3 is TGTGCCAGTAGTCAGGACAGGAGGGGATTCTCTGGGGCCAACGTCCTGACTTTC.

The gene calls are TRBV11-2 and TRBJ1-5; D gene ambiguous. The CDR3 is made up of 15 amino acids. Trimming left V 0 bases short and J 4 bases short, with 10 bases between. From germline, CDR1 is SGHAT and CDR2 FQNNGV. CDR3 coding DNA: TGTGCCAGCAGCTTAGAAATAGATCCAAATCAGCCCCAGCATTTT. It specifies CASSLEIDPNQPQHF.

This rearrangement joins TRBV7-8 to TRBJ2-1; D is unresolved. V gave up 5 bases and J gave up 10 bases, with 6 bases separating them. Germline assignment: CDR1 SGHVS and CDR2 FQNEAQ. The CDR3 covers 10 residues. The CDR3 reads CASSTREQFF. CDR3 bases: TGTGCCAGCAGCACCCGGGAGCAGTTCTTC. Looking up the rest from reference TRBV7-8 and TRBJ2-1 gives the full variable domain: GAGVSQSPRYKVAKRGQDVALRCDPISGHVSLFWYQQALGQGPEFLTYFQNEAQLDKSGLPSDRFFAERPEGSVSTLKIQRTQQEDSAVYLCASSTREQFFGPGTRLTVL.

The chain recombines TRBV4-1 with TRBJ2-3; perhaps TRBD2 as D (6 bases). The CDR3 loop spans 18 amino acids. Germline V gives CDR1 MGHRA, CDR2 YSYEKL. V was cut by 0 bases and J by 5 bases, with 21 bases left in between. The CDR3 sequence is CASSQDRFGGRGGDTQYF. The CDR3 DNA is TGCGCCAGCAGCCAAGACCGGTTTGGGGGGAGAGGTGGAGATACGCAGTATTTT.

The chain has TRBV25-1 and TRBJ2-1, with 10 positions matching TRBD2. Germline V lookup: CDR1 MGHDK, CDR2 SYGVNS. V shed 2 bases, J shed 8 bases, and the junction held 6 bases outside the gene matches. The CDR3 loop spans 15 amino acids. CDR3 residues: CASSERASGSYEQFF. In DNA, the CDR3 is TGTGCCAGCAGTGAACGGGCTAGCGGGAGTTATGAGCAGTTCTTC.

The chain recombines TRBV29-1 with TRBJ1-4; 12 bases match TRBD1. V was clipped by 6 bases and J by 6 bases; unmatched bases: 5. The CDR3 runs to 14 residues. The germline CDR1 and CDR2 sequences are SQVTM and ANQGSEA. The CDR3 spells CSVGTGGFDEKLFF. The CDR3 nucleotides are TGCAGCGTAGGGACAGGGGGCTTTGATGAAAAACTGTTTTTT.